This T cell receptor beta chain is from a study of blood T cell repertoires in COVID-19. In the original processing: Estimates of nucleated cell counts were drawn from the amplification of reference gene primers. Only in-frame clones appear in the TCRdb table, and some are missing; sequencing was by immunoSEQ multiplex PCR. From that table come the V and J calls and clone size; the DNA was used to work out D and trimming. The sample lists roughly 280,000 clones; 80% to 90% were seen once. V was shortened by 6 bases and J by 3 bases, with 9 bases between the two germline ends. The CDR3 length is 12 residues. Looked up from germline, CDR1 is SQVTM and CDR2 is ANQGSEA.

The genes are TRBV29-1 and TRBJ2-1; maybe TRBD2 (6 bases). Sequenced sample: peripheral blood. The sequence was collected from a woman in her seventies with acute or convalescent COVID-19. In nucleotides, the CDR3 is TGCAGCGTGGGGGGTTACTACAATGAGCAGTTCTTC. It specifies CSVGGYYNEQFF.